One sample yielded the 31 T cell receptor beta chains listed below, sequenced in a study of blood T cell repertoires in COVID-19. Produced via immunoSEQ multiplex PCR; TCRdb's table is partial and in-frame only. This table holds more than 60,000 clones, 82% found once. The sequenced sample consisted of peripheral blood. Receptors originate from a man aged 60 to 69 with acute or convalescent COVID-19.

This clone came up a few times. The V and J genes are TRBV5-6 and TRBJ2-3; no definite D call. Trimming cost V 1 base and J 4 bases, with 4 bases left between them. The CDR3 has 12 amino acids. Germline V lookup: CDR1 SGHDT, CDR2 YYEEEE. The CDR3 spells CASSLSADTQYF. CDR3 nucleotide sequence: TGTGCCAGCAGCTTGTCGGCAGATACGCAGTATTTT.

This sequence joins TRBV19 and TRBJ2-7, with 9 bases aligning to TRBD1. The ends lost 4 bases at V and 6 bases at J; junction bases unmatched: 10. The CDR3 runs 15 residues. The germline V gene encodes CDR1 LNHDA and CDR2 SQIVND (reference sequence). The CDR3 DNA follows: TGTGCCAGTAGTACGGGGACAGGGATGGCGGGCGAGCAGTACTTC. Translation gives CASSTGTGMAGEQYF.

V and J are TRBV19 and TRBJ1-5, with 10 bases fitting TRBD1. Germline values: CDR1 LNHDA, CDR2 SQIVND (reference sequence). The CDR3 covers 15 residues. V lost 5 bases and J lost 2; bases outside the gene matches: 3. This chain's CDR3 is CASSPGQGRNQPQHF. CDR3 coding DNA: TGTGCCAGTAGTCCGGGACAGGGGCGCAATCAGCCCCAGCATTTT.

The chain employs TRBV7-2 and TRBJ1-6, with 8 bases fitting TRBD1. The trim removed 9 bases at V and 9 bases at J, leaving 7 bases unmatched. The CDR3 consists of 13 residues. The V gene's germline CDR1 is SGHTA and CDR2 FQGNSA. CDR3 protein: CASAGQGVSPLHF. Here the CDR3 DNA reads TGTGCCAGTGCAGGACAGGGAGTTTCACCCCTCCACTTT.

The chain couples TRBV19 to TRBJ2-2, with D possibly matching TRBD1 (6 bases). This CDR3 is built from 16 residues. Trimming removed 4 bases at V and 6 bases at J, with 18 bases between. The germline gives CDR1 LNHDA, CDR2 SQIVND (reference sequence). The DNA of the CDR3 is TGTGCCAGTAGTACGGACAGCCGAGGAAGGGCCGGGGAGCTGTTTTTT. It translates to CASSTDSRGRAGELFF.

The V gene is TRBV15, the J gene TRBJ2-1; possibly TRBD2 for D (6 bases). Germline-derived CDR1 and CDR2 are LNHNV and YYDKDF (reference sequence). V lost 1 base and J 13 bases, leaving 20 bases between the germline ends. The CDR3 runs 15 residues. CDR3 DNA: TGTGCCACCAGCAGAGGGGGGAGGCAAGGGGATGTCCAGTTCTTC. It translates to CATSRGGRQGDVQFF.

The chain has TRBV9 and TRBJ1-3; no reliable D call. The germline V and J ends were trimmed by 0 bases and 4 bases, with 11 bases remaining between them. Germline V lookup: CDR1 SGDLS, CDR2 YYNGEE. This CDR3 region has 15 residues. DNA of the CDR3: TGTGCCAGCAGCGTAGGTTCTCCGGTGGGAAACACCATATATTTT. This codes for CASSVGSPVGNTIYF.

J is TRBJ1-1 and V is TRBV6-1; D perhaps matches TRBD1 (5 bases). V was clipped by 2 bases and J by 6 bases, with 13 bases between them. The CDR3 is 14 residues long. Germline values: CDR1 MNHNS, CDR2 SASEGT. The DNA of the CDR3 is TGTGCCAGCAGTGAAACGAGGCAGGGCGCTGAAGCTTTCTTT. It translates to CASSETRQGAEAFF.

This clone was found a few times. V and J are TRBV5-1 and TRBJ1-4; 7 positions match TRBD1. The germline CDR1 and CDR2 sequences are SGHRS and YFSETQ. Losses at the gene ends were 4 bases for V and 2 bases for J; bases not matched to a gene: 8. There are 16 residues in the CDR3. In DNA, the CDR3 is TGCGCCAGCAGCATAGCAGGGGGTAGCACTAATGAAAAACTGTTTTTT. Translated, it gives CASSIAGGSTNEKLFF.

The chain employs TRBV11-2 and TRBJ1-1; unclear D gene. CDR1 and CDR2 (germline): SGHAT, FQNNGV. This CDR3 comprises 13 residues. V gave up 3 bases and J gave up 5 bases, with 10 bases separating them. This CDR3 is CASSFVKETEAFF. CDR3 nucleotides: TGTGCCAGCAGCTTCGTCAAGGAGACTGAAGCTTTCTTT.

The rearrangement uses TRBV5-6 and TRBJ2-1; the match to TRBD2 covers 9 bases. Germline loops: CDR1 SGHDT, CDR2 YYEEEE. The CDR3 runs to 14 residues. Trimming cost V 5 bases and J 1 base; bases outside gene matches: 1. As DNA, the CDR3 is TGTGCCAGCAGAAGCGGGAGGTCCTACAATGAGCAGTTCTTC. This encodes CASRSGRSYNEQFF.

The J gene is TRBJ2-5, the V gene TRBV29-1; D not certain. Germline CDR1 reads SQVTM; CDR2 reads ANQGSEA. The CDR3 spans 12 residues. Trimming took 6 bases from V and 6 from J, leaving 14 bases between them. The CDR3 loop is CSVEAVMKTQYF. CDR3 DNA sequence: TGCAGCGTCGAGGCGGTCATGAAGACCCAGTACTTC.

V gene TRBV12-3 or TRBV12-4 combines with J gene TRBJ2-6; D not certain. The CDR3 consists of 12 residues. V dropped 8 bases and J dropped 2 bases, with 4 bases sitting between them. This CDR3 is CASSAGANVLTF. For the CDR3, the DNA is TGTGCCAGCTCCGCTGGGGCCAACGTCCTGACTTTC.

The chain has TRBV7-8 and TRBJ1-2; tentative D call: TRBD1 (5 bases). The CDR3 loop spans 13 amino acids. V gave up 5 bases and J gave up 8 bases, with 15 bases separating them. Germline CDR1 is SGHVS and CDR2 is FQNEAQ. The CDR3 region is CASSMDGAGGYTF. CDR3 DNA sequence: TGTGCCAGCAGCATGGACGGTGCAGGGGGCTACACCTTC.

V is TRBV4-1 and J is TRBJ1-5, with 11 bases lining up with TRBD1. V was clipped by 1 base and J by 6 bases; unmatched bases: 5. The germline CDR1 and CDR2 sequences are MGHRA and YSYEKL. The CDR3 is made up of 16 amino acids. CDR3 amino acids: CASSQGWGTGGQPQHF. In DNA, the CDR3 is TGCGCCAGCAGCCAAGGGTGGGGGACAGGGGGTCAGCCCCAGCATTTT.

The chain uses TRBV18 and TRBJ2-3; D may be TRBD1 (6 bases). Germline loops: CDR1 KGHSH, CDR2 LQKENI. Trimming removed 5 bases from V and 5 bases from J, with 17 bases in between. This CDR3 spans 15 amino acids. The CDR3 reads CASSGDRISLDTQYF. As DNA, the CDR3 is TGTGCCAGCTCAGGCGACAGGATCAGTTTAGATACGCAGTATTTT.

V gene TRBV11-1 combines with J gene TRBJ1-6; maybe TRBD1 (5 bases). Germline loops: CDR1 SGHAT, CDR2 FQDESV (reference sequence). The CDR3 is made up of 14 amino acids. V dropped 2 bases and J dropped 9 bases, with 11 bases sitting between them. The CDR3 loop is CASSLPGRGSPLHF. The CDR3 region has the DNA TGTGCCAGCAGCTTACCGGGTAGGGGTTCACCCCTCCACTTT.

The chain links TRBV9 to TRBJ2-5; a weak D match, TRBD2 (5 bases). CDR1 and CDR2 from the germline V gene are SGDLS and YYNGEE. Trimming left V 4 bases short and J 4 bases short, with 17 bases between. CDR3 length equals 15 residues. CDR3 sequence reads: CASSPLGPGGETQYF. In nucleotides, the CDR3 is TGTGCCAGCAGCCCCCTCGGCCCTGGAGGAGAGACCCAGTACTTC. Combining the CDR3 with reference TRBV9 and TRBJ2-5 gives the whole variable domain DSGVTQTPKHLITATGQRVTLRCSPRSGDLSVYWYQQSLDQGLQFLIQYYNGEERAKGNILERFSAQQFPDLHSELNLSSLELGDSALYFCASSPLGPGGETQYFGPGTRLLVL.

V and J are TRBV12-3 or TRBV12-4 and TRBJ1-2; 7 bases map to TRBD1. The CDR3 length is 13 residues. Trimming removed 10 bases from V and 13 bases from J; junction bases left unmatched: 18. The CDR3 DNA sequence: TGTGCCACCCGGGGGACAGTCGGAGGTGTGTGCACCTTC. It encodes CATRGTVGGVCTF.

This clone was counted a few times. The rearrangement uses TRBV9 and TRBJ1-2; D not certain. CDR3 length: 15 residues. Per the germline V gene, CDR1 is SGDLS and CDR2 is YYNGEE. The V gene lost 0 bases and the J gene lost 2 bases, with 11 bases spanning the gap. CDR3 region: CASSVAPGLNYGYTF. As DNA, the CDR3 is TGTGCCAGCAGCGTAGCACCCGGTCTAAACTATGGCTACACCTTC.

The J gene is TRBJ1-6, the V gene TRBV6-5, with D tentatively TRBD1 (6 bases). CDR1 is MNHEY and CDR2 is SVGAGI in the germline V gene. The CDR3 spans 15 residues. Trimming shortened V by 1 base and J by 7 bases, and 11 bases separated the two germline ends. As DNA, the CDR3 is TGTGCCAGCAGTTACTGGCTGGACAGAAATTCACCCCTCCACTTT. Translated: CASSYWLDRNSPLHF.

The chain joins TRBV19 to TRBJ2-1; no clear D gene. The V end was cut by 0 bases, the J end by 10 bases, with 13 bases between. The CDR3 has 14 residues. Germline V gives CDR1 LNHDA, CDR2 SQIVND (reference sequence). The CDR3 is CASSIDVSPREQFF. CDR3 nucleotides: TGTGCCAGTAGTATAGATGTGAGCCCGAGAGAGCAGTTCTTC.

The chain uses TRBV7-9 and TRBJ2-3; no reliable D call. This CDR3 has 15 residues. Per germline, CDR1 SEHNR and CDR2 FQNEAQ (reference sequence). With 4 bases removed from V and 0 bases from J, the gap between germline ends came to 11 bases. The DNA for the CDR3 is TGTGCCAGCAGCTCTGGCCCGCCTAGCACAGATACGCAGTATTTT. Translation: CASSSGPPSTDTQYF.

The chain combines TRBV9 with TRBJ1-1, with no clear D. Germline V gene sequence: CDR1 SGDLS, CDR2 YYNGEE. This CDR3 contains 15 residues. V lost 0 bases and J lost 1, with 10 bases in between. CDR3 sequence reads: CASSVVGVRNTEAFF. CDR3 DNA sequence: TGTGCCAGCAGCGTAGTCGGGGTGAGGAACACTGAAGCTTTCTTT.

The chain couples TRBV7-6 to TRBJ1-4, with 11 nucleotides matching TRBD1. The CDR3 is 15 residues long. Germline V lookup: CDR1 SGHVS, CDR2 FNYEAQ. J lost 8 bases, V lost 4 bases, and 6 bases had no gene match. As DNA, the CDR3 is TGTGCCAGCAGCTGGACAGGGGGCGTTGGGGAAAAACTGTTTTTT. Protein: CASSWTGGVGEKLFF.

This rearrangement joins TRBV28 to TRBJ2-5, with TRBD1 identical over 9 bases. After removal of 5 bases from V and 4 bases from J, the junction contained 11 bases not matched to a gene. The CDR3 has 16 amino acids. Germline CDR1 and CDR2: MDHEN and SYDVKM. The CDR3 is CASSRRRQTGGETQYF. The CDR3 DNA is TGTGCCAGCAGTCGACGCCGTCAGACAGGGGGAGAGACCCAGTACTTC.

V is TRBV29-1 and J is TRBJ2-2; 14 bases match TRBD2. This CDR3 has 15 residues. Unmatched junction bases numbered 5, after V lost 7 bases and J lost 4 bases. Germline V lookup: CDR1 SQVTM, CDR2 ANQGSEA. The CDR3 sequence is CSAHGLAGGTGELFF. The CDR3 DNA follows: TGCAGCGCCCACGGACTAGCGGGGGGCACCGGGGAGCTGTTTTTT.

V and J are TRBV6-5 and TRBJ2-3; TRBD2 agrees at 10 bases. V shed 10 bases, J shed 1 base, and the junction held 2 bases outside the gene matches. Germline V lookup: CDR1 MNHEY, CDR2 SVGAGI. This CDR3 comprises 13 residues. CDR3 nucleotides: TGTGCCACCGGACTAGCGGGCACAGATACGCAGTATTTT. Translation gives CATGLAGTDTQYF.

The genes are TRBV7-2 and TRBJ2-1, with D maybe TRBD1 (7 bases). Germline V gene data show CDR1 as SGHTA and CDR2 as FQGNSA. This CDR3 region has 14 residues. V was clipped by 8 bases and J by 7 bases, with 18 bases between them. The CDR3 nucleotides read TGTGCCAGCGGAGGGGGCGGGATCAGGAATGAGCAGTTCTTC. Translated, it gives CASGGGGIRNEQFF.

The rearrangement uses TRBV27 and TRBJ2-2, with D tentatively TRBD2 (5 bases). CDR3 size: 15 residues. The germline V and J ends were trimmed by 4 bases and 4 bases, with 13 bases remaining between them. The germline V gene has CDR1 MNHEY and CDR2 SMNVEV (reference sequence). CDR3 sequence (DNA): TGTGCCAGCAGTTCCCCCGCTAGCTTCACCGGGGAGCTGTTTTTT. Translated, it gives CASSSPASFTGELFF.

V usage is TRBV9 and J usage is TRBJ1-4; D is uncertain. The germline V and J ends were trimmed by 1 base and 0 bases, with 13 bases remaining between them. CDR1 is SGDLS, CDR2 YYNGEE, per germline. The CDR3 has 17 amino acids. The CDR3: CASSVNSLLSTNEKLFF. The CDR3 DNA is TGTGCCAGCAGCGTAAACTCATTGCTTTCAACTAATGAAAAACTGTTTTTT.